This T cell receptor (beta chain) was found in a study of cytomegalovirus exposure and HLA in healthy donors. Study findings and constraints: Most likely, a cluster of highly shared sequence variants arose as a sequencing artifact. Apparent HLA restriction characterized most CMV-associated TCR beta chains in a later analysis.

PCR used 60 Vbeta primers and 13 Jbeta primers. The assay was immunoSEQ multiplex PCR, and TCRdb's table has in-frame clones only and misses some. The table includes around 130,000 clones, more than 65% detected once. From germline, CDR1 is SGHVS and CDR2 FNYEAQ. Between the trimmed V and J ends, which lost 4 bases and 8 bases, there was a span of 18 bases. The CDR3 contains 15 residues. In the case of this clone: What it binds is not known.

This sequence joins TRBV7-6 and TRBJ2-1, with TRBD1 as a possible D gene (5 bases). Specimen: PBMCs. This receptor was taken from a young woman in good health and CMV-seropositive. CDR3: CASSSAGSAFYEQFF. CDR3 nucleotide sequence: TGTGCCAGCAGCTCTGCAGGGTCGGCTTTCTATGAGCAGTTCTTC.